This T cell receptor (beta chain) derives from a study of siplizumab effects on memory and regulatory T cells. There are 13 residues in the CDR3. V gave up 3 bases and J gave up 8 bases, with 11 bases separating them. Per the germline V gene, CDR1 is SGHDN and CDR2 is FVKESK. Per sample, some 10^5 TCR templates underwent assay. Sequencing used immunoSEQ multiplex PCR; TCRdb keeps in-frame clones, though not all of them. Of more than 70,000 clones in the sample, roughly 94% were seen once. Sequenced material: CD8+ T cells sorted from blood. The V call is TRBV14, the J call TRBJ2-1; D is unclear. This TCR was sampled from a human donor in good health. The CDR3 DNA sequence: TGTGCCAGCAGCCACAGGAGTCTCGATGAGCAGTTCTTC. Protein product: CASSHRSLDEQFF.